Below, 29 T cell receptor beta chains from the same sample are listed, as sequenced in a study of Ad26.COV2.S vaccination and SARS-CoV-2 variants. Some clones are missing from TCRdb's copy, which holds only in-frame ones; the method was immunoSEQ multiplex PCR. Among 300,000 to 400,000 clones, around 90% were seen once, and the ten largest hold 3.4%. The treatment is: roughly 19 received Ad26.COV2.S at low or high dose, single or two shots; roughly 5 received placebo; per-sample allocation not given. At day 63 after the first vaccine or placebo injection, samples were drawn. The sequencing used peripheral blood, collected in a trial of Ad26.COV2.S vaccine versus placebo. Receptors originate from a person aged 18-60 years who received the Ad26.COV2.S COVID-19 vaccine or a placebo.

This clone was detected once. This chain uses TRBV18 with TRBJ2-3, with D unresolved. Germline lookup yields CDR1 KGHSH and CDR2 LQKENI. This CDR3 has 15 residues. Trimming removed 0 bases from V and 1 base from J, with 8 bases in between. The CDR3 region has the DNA TGTGCCAGCTCACCACCTTCGGTAGGCACAGATACGCAGTATTTT. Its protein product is CASSPPSVGTDTQYF.

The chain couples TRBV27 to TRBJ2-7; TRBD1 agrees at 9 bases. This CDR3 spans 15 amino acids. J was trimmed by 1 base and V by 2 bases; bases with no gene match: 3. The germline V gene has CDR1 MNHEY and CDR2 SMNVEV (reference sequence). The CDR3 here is CASSLGTGNSYEQYF. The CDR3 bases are TGTGCCAGCAGTTTAGGGACAGGGAATTCCTACGAGCAGTACTTC.

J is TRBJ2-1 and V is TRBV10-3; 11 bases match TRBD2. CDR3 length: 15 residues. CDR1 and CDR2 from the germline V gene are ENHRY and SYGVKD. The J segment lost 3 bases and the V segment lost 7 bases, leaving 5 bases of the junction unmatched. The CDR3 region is CAITPGTSGYNEQFF. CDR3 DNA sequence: TGTGCCATCACGCCCGGGACTAGCGGCTACAATGAGCAGTTCTTC.

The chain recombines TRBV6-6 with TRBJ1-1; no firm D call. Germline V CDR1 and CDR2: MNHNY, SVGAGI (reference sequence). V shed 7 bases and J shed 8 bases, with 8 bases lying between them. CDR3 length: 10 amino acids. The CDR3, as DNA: TGTGCCAGCATTGCAGTGGAAGCTTTCTTT. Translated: CASIAVEAFF.

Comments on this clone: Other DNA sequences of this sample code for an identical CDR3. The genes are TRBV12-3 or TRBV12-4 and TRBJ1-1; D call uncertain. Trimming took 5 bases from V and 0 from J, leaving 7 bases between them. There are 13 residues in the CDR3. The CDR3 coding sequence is TGTGCCAGCAGTCCCCGTGTGAACACTGAAGCTTTCTTT. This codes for CASSPRVNTEAFF.

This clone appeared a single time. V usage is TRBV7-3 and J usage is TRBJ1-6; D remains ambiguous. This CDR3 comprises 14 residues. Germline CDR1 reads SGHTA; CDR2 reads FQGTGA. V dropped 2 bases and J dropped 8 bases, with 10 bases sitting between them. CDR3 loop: CASSLAGGYSPLHF. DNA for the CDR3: TGTGCCAGCAGCTTAGCCGGCGGGTATTCACCCCTCCACTTT.

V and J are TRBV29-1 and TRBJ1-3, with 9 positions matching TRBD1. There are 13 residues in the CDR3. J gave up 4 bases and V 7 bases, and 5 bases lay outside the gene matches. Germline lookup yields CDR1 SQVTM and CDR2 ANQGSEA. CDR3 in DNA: TGCAGCGCGGGACAGGGATCCGGAAACACCATATATTTT. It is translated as CSAGQGSGNTIYF.

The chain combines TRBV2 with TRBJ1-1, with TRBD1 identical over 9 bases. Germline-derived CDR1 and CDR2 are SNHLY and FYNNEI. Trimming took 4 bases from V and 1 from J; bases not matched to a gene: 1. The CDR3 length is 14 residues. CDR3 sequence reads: CASSGGQGNTEAFF. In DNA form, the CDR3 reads TGTGCCAGCAGTGGGGGACAGGGGAACACTGAAGCTTTCTTT.

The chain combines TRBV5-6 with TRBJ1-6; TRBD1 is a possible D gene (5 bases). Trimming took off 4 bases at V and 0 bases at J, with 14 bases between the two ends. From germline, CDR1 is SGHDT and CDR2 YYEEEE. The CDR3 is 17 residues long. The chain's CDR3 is CASSHGHRSSYNSPLHF. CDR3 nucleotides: TGTGCCAGCAGCCACGGGCACAGGAGCTCCTATAATTCACCCCTCCACTTT.

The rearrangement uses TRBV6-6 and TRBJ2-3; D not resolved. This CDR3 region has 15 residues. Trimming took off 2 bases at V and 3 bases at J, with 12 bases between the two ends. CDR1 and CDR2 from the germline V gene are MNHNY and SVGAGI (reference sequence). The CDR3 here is CASSYRPLGTDTQYF. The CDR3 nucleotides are TGTGCCAGCAGTTACCGTCCCCTCGGGACAGATACGCAGTATTTT.

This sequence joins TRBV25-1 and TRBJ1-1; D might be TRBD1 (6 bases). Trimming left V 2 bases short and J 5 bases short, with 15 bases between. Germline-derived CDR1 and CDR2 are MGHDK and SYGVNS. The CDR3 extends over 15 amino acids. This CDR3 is CASSEVRGRDTEAFF. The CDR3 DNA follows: TGTGCCAGCAGTGAAGTGCGGGGGCGAGATACTGAAGCTTTCTTT. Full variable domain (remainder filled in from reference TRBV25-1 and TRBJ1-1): EADIYQTPRYLVIGTGKKITLECSQTMGHDKMYWYQQDPGMELHLIHYSYGVNSTEKGDLSSESTVSRIRTEHFPLTLESARPSHTSQYLCASSEVRGRDTEAFFGQGTRLTVV.

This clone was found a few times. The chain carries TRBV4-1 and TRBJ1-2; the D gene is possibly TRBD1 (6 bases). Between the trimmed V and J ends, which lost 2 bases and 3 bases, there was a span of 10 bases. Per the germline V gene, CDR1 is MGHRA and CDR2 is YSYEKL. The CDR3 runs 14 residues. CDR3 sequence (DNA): TGCGCCAGCAGCCAAACAGGGACTTACTATGGCTACACCTTC. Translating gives CASSQTGTYYGYTF.

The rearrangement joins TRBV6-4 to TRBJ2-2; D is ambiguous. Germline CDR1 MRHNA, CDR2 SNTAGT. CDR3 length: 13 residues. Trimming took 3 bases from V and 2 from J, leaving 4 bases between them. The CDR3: CASSEDNTGELFF. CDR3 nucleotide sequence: TGTGCCAGCAGTGAGGACAACACCGGGGAGCTGTTTTTT.

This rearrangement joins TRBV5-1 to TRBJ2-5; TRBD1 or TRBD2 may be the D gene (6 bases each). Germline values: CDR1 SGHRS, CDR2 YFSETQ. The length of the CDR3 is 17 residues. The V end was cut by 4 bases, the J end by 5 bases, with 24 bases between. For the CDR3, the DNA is TGCGCCAGCAGCAGGAGGGGGGTTATGCGGGGTCAGGAGACCCAGTACTTC. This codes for CASSRRGVMRGQETQYF. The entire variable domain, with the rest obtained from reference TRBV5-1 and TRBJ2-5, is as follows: KAGVTQTPRYLIKTRGQQVTLSCSPISGHRSVSWYQQTPGQGLQFLFEYFSETQRNKGNFPGRFSGRQFSNSRSEMNVSTLELGDSALYLCASSRRGVMRGQETQYFGPGTRLLVL.

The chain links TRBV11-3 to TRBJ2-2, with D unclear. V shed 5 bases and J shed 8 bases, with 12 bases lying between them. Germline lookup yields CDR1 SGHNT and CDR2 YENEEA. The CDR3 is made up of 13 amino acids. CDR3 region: CASSPKAAGELFF. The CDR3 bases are TGTGCCAGCAGCCCGAAGGCGGCGGGGGAGCTGTTTTTT.

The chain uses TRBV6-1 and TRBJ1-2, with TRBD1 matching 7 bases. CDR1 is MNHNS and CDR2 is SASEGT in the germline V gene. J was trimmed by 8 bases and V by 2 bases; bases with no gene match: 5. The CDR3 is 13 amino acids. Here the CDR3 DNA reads TGTGCCAGCAGTGAAAGAGGGGGCGAGGGCTACACCTTC. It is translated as CASSERGGEGYTF.

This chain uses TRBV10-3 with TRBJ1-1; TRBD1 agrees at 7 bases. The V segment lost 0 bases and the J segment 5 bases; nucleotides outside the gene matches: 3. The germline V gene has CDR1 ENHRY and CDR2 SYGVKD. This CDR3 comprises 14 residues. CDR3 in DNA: TGTGCCATCAGTGAGTCAGCAGGGGGGACTGAAGCTTTCTTT. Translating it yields CAISESAGGTEAFF.

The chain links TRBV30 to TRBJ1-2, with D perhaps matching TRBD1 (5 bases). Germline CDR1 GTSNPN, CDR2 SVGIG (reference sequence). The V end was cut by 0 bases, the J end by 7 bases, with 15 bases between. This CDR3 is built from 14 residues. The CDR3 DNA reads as TGTGCCTGGAGTGTGGTGAGGGGTAGTGGTGGCTACACCTTC. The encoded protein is CAWSVVRGSGGYTF.

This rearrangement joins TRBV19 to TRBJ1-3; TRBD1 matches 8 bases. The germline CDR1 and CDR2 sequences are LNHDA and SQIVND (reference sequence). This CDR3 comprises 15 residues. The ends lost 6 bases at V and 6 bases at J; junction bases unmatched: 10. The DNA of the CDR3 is TGTGCCAGTAGCCCGGACAGGGCGCGAACAAACACCATATATTTT. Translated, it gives CASSPDRARTNTIYF.

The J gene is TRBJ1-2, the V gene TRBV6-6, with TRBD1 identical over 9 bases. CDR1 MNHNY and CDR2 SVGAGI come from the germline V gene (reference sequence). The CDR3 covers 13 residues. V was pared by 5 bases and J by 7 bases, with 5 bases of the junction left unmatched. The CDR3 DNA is TGTGCCAGCAGTAGGGACAGGGAGCGTGGCTACACCTTC. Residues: CASSRDRERGYTF.

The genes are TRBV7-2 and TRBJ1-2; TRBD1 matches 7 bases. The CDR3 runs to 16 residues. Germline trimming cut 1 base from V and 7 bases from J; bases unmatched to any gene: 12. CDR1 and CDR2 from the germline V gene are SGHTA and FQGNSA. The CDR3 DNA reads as TGTGCCAGCAGCTTAGTTGGAGGCGCAGGGGGAGGTGGCTACACCTTC. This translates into CASSLVGGAGGGGYTF.

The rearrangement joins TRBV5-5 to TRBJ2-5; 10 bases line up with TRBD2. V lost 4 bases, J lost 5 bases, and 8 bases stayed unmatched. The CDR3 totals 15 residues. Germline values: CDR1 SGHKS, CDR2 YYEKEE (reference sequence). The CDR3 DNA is TGTGCCAGCAGCAGGCTAGCGGGGGAATCCGAGACCCAGTACTTC. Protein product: CASSRLAGESETQYF.

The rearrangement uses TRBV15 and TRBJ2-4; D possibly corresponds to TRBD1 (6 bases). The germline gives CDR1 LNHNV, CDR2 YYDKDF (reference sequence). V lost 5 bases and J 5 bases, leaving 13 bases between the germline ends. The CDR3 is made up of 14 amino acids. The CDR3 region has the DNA TGTGCCACCAGCCCCCGGGACACCCAAAACATTCAGTACTTC. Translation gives CATSPRDTQNIQYF.

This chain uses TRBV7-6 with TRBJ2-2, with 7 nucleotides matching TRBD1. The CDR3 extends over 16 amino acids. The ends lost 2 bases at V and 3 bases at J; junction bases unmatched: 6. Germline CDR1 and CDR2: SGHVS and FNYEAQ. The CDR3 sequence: CASSLFRTGDTGELFF. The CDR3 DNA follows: TGTGCCAGCAGCTTATTTCGAACAGGGGACACCGGGGAGCTGTTTTTT.

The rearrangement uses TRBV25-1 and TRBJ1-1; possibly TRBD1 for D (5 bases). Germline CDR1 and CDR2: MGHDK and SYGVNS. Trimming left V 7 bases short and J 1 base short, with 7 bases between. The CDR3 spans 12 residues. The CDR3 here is CASKGRNTEAFF. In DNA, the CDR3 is TGTGCCAGCAAGGGACGGAACACTGAAGCTTTCTTT. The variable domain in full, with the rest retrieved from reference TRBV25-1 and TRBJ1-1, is EADIYQTPRYLVIGTGKKITLECSQTMGHDKMYWYQQDPGMELHLIHYSYGVNSTEKGDLSSESTVSRIRTEHFPLTLESARPSHTSQYLCASKGRNTEAFFGQGTRLTVV.

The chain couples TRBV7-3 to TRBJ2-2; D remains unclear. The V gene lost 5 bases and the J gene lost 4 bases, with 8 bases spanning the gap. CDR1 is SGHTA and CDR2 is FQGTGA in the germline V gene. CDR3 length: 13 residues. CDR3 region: CASSPERTGELFF. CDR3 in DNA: TGTGCCAGCAGCCCTGAGCGCACCGGGGAGCTGTTTTTT.

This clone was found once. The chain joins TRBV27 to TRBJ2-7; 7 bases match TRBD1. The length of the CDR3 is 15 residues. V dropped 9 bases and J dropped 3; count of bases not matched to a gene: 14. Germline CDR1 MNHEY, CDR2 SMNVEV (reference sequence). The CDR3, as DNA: TGTGCCAGAACCGGGACAGCCACTTACAGCTACGAGCAGTACTTC. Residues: CARTGTATYSYEQYF.

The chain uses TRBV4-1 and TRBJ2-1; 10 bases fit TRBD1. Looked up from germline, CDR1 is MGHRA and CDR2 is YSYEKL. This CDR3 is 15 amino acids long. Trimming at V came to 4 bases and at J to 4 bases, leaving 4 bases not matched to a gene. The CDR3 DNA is TGCGCCAGCAGCCTCCGGGACAGGGGTTACAATGAGCAGTTCTTC. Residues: CASSLRDRGYNEQFF.

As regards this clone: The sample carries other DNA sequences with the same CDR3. CDR3 coding DNA: TGTGCCAGCAGCAGGGACACGTACGAGCAGTACTTC. Protein sequence: CASSRDTYEQYF. The chain employs TRBV12-3 or TRBV12-4 and TRBJ2-7; perhaps TRBD1 as D (6 bases). The CDR3 has 12 amino acids. The V and J ends lost 6 bases and 4 bases respectively, with 10 bases between them.